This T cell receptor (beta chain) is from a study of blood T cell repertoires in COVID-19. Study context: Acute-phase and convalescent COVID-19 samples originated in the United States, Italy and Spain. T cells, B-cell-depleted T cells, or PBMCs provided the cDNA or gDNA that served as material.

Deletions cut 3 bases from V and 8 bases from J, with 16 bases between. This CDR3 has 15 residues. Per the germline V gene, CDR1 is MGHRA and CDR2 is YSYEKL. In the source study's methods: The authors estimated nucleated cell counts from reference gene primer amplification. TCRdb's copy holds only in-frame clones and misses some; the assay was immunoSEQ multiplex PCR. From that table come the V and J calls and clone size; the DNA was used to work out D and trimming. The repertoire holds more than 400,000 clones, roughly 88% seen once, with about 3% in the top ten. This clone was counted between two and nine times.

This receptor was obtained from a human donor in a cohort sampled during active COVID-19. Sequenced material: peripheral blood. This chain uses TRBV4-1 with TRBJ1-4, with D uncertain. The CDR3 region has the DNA TGCGCCAGCAGCCATTACATGAGGAGGGAGGAAAAACTGTTTTTT. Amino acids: CASSHYMRREEKLFF.